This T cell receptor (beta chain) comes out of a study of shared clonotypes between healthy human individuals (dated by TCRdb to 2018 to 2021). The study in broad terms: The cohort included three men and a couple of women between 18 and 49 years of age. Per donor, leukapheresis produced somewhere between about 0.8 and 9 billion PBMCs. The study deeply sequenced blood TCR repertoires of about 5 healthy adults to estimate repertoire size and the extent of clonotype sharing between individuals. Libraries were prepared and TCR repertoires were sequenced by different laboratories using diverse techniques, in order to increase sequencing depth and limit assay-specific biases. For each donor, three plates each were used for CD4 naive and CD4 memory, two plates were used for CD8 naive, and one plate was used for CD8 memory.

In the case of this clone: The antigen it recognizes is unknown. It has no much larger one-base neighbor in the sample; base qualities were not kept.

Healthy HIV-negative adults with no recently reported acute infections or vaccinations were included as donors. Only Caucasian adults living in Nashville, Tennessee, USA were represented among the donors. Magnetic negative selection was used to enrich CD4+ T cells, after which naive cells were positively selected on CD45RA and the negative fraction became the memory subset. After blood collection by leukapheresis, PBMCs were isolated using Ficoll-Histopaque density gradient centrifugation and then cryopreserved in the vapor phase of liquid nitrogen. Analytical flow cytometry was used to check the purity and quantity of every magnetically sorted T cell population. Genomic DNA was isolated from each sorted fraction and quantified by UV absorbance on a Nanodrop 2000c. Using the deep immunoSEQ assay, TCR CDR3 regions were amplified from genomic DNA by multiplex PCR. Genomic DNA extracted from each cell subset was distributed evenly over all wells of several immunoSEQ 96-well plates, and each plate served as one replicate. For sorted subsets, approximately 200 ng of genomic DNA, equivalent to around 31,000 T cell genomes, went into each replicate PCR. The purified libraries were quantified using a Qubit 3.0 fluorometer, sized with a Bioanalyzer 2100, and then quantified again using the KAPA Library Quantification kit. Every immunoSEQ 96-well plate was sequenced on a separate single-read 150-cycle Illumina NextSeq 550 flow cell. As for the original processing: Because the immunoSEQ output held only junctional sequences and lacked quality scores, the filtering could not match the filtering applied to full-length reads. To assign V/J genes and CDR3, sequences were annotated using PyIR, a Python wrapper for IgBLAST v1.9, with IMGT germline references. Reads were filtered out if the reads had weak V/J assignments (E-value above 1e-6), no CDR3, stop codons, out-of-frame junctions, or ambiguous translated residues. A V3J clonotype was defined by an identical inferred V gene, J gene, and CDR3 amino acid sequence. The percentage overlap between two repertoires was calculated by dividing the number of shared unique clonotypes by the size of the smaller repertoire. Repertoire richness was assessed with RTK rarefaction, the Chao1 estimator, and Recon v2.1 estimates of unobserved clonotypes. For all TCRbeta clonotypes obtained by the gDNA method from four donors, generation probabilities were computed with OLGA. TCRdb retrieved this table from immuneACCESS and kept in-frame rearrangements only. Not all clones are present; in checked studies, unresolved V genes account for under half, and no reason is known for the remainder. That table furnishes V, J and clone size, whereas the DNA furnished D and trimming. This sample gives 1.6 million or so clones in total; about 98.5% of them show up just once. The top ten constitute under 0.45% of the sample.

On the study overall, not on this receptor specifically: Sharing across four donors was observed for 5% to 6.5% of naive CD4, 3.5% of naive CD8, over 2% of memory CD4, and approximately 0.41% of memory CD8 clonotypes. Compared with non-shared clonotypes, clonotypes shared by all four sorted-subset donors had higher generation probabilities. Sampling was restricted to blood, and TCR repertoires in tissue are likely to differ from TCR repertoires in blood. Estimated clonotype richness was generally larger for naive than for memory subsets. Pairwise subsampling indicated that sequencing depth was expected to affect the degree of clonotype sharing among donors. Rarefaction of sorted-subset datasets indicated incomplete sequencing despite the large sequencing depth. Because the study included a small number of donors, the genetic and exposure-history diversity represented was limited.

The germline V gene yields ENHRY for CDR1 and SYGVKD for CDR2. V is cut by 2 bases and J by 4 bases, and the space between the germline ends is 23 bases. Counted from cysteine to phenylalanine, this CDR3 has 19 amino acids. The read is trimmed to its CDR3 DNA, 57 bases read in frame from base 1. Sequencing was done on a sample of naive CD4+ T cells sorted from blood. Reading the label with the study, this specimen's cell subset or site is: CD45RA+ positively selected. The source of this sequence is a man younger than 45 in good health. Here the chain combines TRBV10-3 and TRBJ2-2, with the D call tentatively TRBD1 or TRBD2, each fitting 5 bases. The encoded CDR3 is CAISEMDIREKLSTGELFF. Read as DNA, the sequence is TGTGCCATCAGTGAGATGGATATCAGGGAGAAGCTGTCCACCGGGGAGCTGTTTTTT.